The 11 T cell receptor beta chains below all came from one sample that was sequenced in a study of cytomegalovirus exposure and HLA in healthy donors (dated by TCRdb to 2017 to 2019). Library prep was done by the immunoSEQ multiplex PCR assay. For the multiplex PCR, a mixture combining 60 forward primers for TCR Vbeta segments and 13 reverse primers for TCR Jbeta segments was used. The source is immuneACCESS, and TCRdb retained only in-frame sequences with V and J called. Part of the clones is not carried over; for the studies checked, unresolved V genes explain less than half of this, and the remainder is unexplained. Present in this sample are 35,000 to 40,000 clones, 66% of which were seen just once. The ten largest clonotypes hold around 20% of the sample. Sequencing input: PBMCs. The receptor source for this set is a middle-aged man in good health and CMV-seropositive.

J is TRBJ1-2 and V is TRBV9, with 9 nucleotides matching TRBD1. This CDR3 comprises 13 residues. J lost 8 bases, V lost 4 bases, and 6 bases had no gene match. CDR1 and CDR2 from the germline V gene are SGDLS and YYNGEE. DNA of the CDR3: TGTGCCAGCAGCCGGGACAGGGATAAGGGCTACACCTTC. Residues: CASSRDRDKGYTF.

The chain links TRBV5-8 to TRBJ1-5; unclear D gene. CDR1 SGHTS and CDR2 YDEGEE come from the germline V gene. This CDR3 spans 13 amino acids. The germline V and J ends were trimmed by 4 bases and 0 bases, with 5 bases remaining between them. In nucleotides, the CDR3 is TGTGCCAGCAGCCGCGATAGCAATCAGCCCCAGCATTTT. Protein sequence: CASSRDSNQPQHF. Filled out from reference TRBV5-8 and TRBJ1-5, the complete variable domain reads EAGVTQSPTHLIKTRGQQATLRCSPISGHTSVYWYQQALGLGLQFLLWYDEGEERNRGNFPPRFSGRQFPNYSSELNVNALELEDSALYLCASSRDSNQPQHFGDGTRLSIL.

The chain uses TRBV14 and TRBJ1-2; TRBD1 is a possible D gene (5 bases). The CDR3 has 13 amino acids. Germline V gives CDR1 SGHDN, CDR2 FVKESK. V lost 3 bases to trimming and J lost 5 bases, with 10 bases between them. The CDR3 sequence is CASSQARAYGYTF. The CDR3 bases are TGTGCCAGCAGCCAGGCCAGGGCTTATGGCTACACCTTC.

CDR3 protein: CASSTNMAGSYGYTF. The DNA for the CDR3 is TGTGCCAGCAGCACAAATATGGCGGGTTCCTATGGCTACACCTTC. J is TRBJ1-2 and V is TRBV6-5; no definite D call. The germline gives CDR1 MNHEY, CDR2 SVGAGI. V lost 6 bases to trimming and J lost 4 bases, with 18 bases between them. CDR3 size: 15 residues.

This clone showed up just once. The conserved closing phenylalanine or tryptophan is absent in this CDR3, likely reflecting a read error. The rearrangement uses TRBV15 and TRBJ1-6, with D possibly being TRBD1 (6 bases). Trimming took off 0 bases at V and 6 bases at J, with 9 bases between the two ends. From germline, CDR1 is LNHNV and CDR2 YYDKDF (reference sequence). This CDR3 is built from 15 residues. CDR3 DNA sequence: TGTGCCACCAGCAGAGACAGGGGAGCTAATTCACCCCTCCACGTT. This sequence encodes CATSRDRGANSPLHV.

This chain connects TRBV7-2 to TRBJ2-1; no clear D. Trimming removed 1 base from V and 1 base from J, with 8 bases in between. The CDR3 covers 15 residues. Germline CDR1 and CDR2: SGHTA and FQGNSA. The CDR3 region is CASSLGRPSYNEQFF. CDR3 nucleotides: TGTGCCAGCAGCTTAGGGCGGCCATCCTACAATGAGCAGTTCTTC.

The chain combines TRBV7-3 with TRBJ2-1; TRBD2 agrees at 7 bases. This CDR3 region has 14 residues. CDR1 and CDR2 from the germline V gene are SGHTA and FQGTGA. Trimming cost V 5 bases and J 4 bases; bases outside gene matches: 5. In DNA form, the CDR3 reads TGTGCCAGCAGCACGGGACTACAATACAATGAGCAGTTCTTC. It encodes CASSTGLQYNEQFF.

There are a few counts of this clone. The rearrangement uses TRBV4-1 and TRBJ1-5; 7 nucleotides match TRBD1. The V and J ends lost 5 bases and 0 bases, in that order; junction bases with no gene match: 4. The CDR3 is 15 amino acids. The germline gives CDR1 MGHRA, CDR2 YSYEKL. The CDR3, as DNA: TGCGCCAGCAGCAGACAGGGAGATAGCAATCAGCCCCAGCATTTT. Residues: CASSRQGDSNQPQHF.

The chain uses TRBV11-2 and TRBJ2-3; 9 bases line up with TRBD1. Per germline, CDR1 SGHAT and CDR2 FQNNGV. The CDR3 extends over 16 amino acids. The ends lost 3 bases at V and 2 bases at J; junction bases unmatched: 6. The CDR3 loop reads CASSFTGGKITDTQYF. The CDR3 DNA reads as TGTGCCAGCAGCTTCACAGGGGGCAAGATCACAGATACGCAGTATTTT.

This clone was detected ten times or more. The chain carries TRBV2 and TRBJ1-5; D might be TRBD1 (6 bases). V was cut by 3 bases and J by 5 bases, with 11 bases left in between. The CDR3 loop spans 14 amino acids. Germline CDR1 SNHLY, CDR2 FYNNEI. As DNA, the CDR3 is TGTGCCAGCAGTGACAGGGGAGGGGATCAGCCCCAGCATTTT. Protein: CASSDRGGDQPQHF.

Only a few counts were recorded for this clone. The CDR3 sequence is CASTRNEKLFF. DNA of the CDR3: TGTGCCAGCACCAGAAATGAAAAACTGTTTTTT. V usage is TRBV2 and J usage is TRBJ1-4; no clear D. The length of the CDR3 is 11 residues. Germline CDR1 and CDR2: SNHLY and FYNNEI. Trimming shortened V by 7 bases and J by 5 bases, and 5 bases separated the two germline ends.